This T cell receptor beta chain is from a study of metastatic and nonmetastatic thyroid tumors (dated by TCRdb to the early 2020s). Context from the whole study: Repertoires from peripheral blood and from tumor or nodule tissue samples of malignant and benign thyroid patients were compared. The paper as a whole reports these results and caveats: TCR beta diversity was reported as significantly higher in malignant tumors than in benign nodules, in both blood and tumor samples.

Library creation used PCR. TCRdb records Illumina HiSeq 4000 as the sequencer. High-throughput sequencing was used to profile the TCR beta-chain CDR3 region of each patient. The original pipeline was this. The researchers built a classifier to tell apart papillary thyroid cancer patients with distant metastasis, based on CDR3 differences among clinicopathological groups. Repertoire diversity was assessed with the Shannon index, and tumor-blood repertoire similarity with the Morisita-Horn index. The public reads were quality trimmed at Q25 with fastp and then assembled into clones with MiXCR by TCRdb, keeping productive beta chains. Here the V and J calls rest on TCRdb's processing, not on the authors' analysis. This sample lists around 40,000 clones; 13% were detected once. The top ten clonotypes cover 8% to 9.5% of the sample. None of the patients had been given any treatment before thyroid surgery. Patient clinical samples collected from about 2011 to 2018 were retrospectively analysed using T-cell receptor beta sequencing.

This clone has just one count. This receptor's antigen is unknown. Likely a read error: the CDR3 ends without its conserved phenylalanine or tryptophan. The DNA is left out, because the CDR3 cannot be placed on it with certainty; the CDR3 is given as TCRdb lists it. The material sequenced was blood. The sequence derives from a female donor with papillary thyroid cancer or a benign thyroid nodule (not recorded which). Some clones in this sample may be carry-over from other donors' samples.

The CDR3 reads as follows: CASSEARITDTKYL. The chain links TRBV10-1 with TRBJ2-3. The CDR3 comprises 14 residues, both ends counted. The germline V gene (reference sequence) sets CDR1 to WNHNN and CDR2 to SYGVQD.